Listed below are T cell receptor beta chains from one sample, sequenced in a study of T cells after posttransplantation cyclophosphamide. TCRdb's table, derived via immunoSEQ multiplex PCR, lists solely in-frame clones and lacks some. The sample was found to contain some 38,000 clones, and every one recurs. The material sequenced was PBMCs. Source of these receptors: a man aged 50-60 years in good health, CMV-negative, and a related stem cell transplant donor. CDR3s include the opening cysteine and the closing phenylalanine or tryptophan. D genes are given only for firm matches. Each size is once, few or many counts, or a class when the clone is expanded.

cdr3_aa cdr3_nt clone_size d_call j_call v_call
CASSLGTGGLSTDTQYF TGCGCCAGCAGCTTGGGAACGGGGGGGCTCAGCACAGATACGCAGTATTTT many TRBD2 TRBJ2-3 TRBV5-1
CASSQGTGGPRETQYF TGTGCCAGCAGCCAAGGGACAGGGGGTCCTCGAGAGACCCAGTACTTC few TRBD1 TRBJ2-5 TRBV11-3
CATSPRRQGGTDTQYF TGTGCCACCAGCCCCCGAAGACAGGGGGGTACAGATACGCAGTATTTT many TRBD1 TRBJ2-3 TRBV15
CATSLAGENTGELFF TGTGCCACCAGCCTAGCGGGGGAGAACACCGGGGAGCTGTTTTTT many TRBD2 TRBJ2-2 TRBV15
CASSQGSFEIF TGTGCCAGCAGTCAGGGGTCCTTCGAGATCTTC many NA TRBJ2-1 TRBV6-5
CASSRGQVGSEQYF TGCGCCAGCAGCCGTGGACAGGTGGGTTCCGAGCAGTACTTC many TRBD1 TRBJ2-7 TRBV5-1
CASNDPGLSGGELFF TGTGCCAGCAACGACCCGGGACTGAGCGGCGGGGAGCTGTTTTTT many NA TRBJ2-2 TRBV6-6
CASSVGLTSGEVIYEQYF TGTGCCAGCAGCGTAGGGTTAACTAGCGGGGAGGTGATATACGAGCAGTACTTC few TRBD2 TRBJ2-7 TRBV9
CASSQAWAGEDTQYF TGCGCCAGCAGCCAAGCCTGGGCGGGAGAGGATACGCAGTATTTT many TRBD2 TRBJ2-3 TRBV4-1
CASAGPGETQYF TGTGCTAGTGCAGGGCCGGGCGAGACCCAGTACTTC many NA TRBJ2-5 TRBV12-5
CASSLAKTLAGVVYEQYF TGTGCCAGCAGCTTAGCCAAAACACTAGCGGGGGTAGTATACGAGCAGTACTTC many TRBD2 TRBJ2-7 TRBV11-2